Included here is one TCR beta chain sequence, with context. Original processing notes: Amplification of reference gene primers provided the estimated nucleated cell counts. Profiling relied on immunoSEQ multiplex PCR, and the TCRdb table lists in-frame clones only, not all of them. For V, J and clone size, that table is used; D and trimming come from the DNA. The sample has roughly 250,000 clones; around nine tenths are singletons. These data originate in a study of blood T cell repertoires in COVID-19. Background on the study: COVID-19 samples from acute and convalescent phases originated in the United States, Italy and Spain. Sources were T cells, B-cell-depleted T cells, or PBMCs; the material itself was cDNA or gDNA.

The receptor's source is a man aged 25-40 years with COVID-19, enrolled during active disease. What was sequenced was peripheral blood.

CDR3 residues: CASSIRDRGIWNNEQFF. CDR3 nucleotide sequence: TGTGCCAGCAGCATCCGGGACAGGGGGATTTGGAACAATGAGCAGTTCTTC. The genes are TRBV4-2 and TRBJ2-1, with 11 bases aligning to TRBD1. There are 17 residues in the CDR3. Germline-derived CDR1 and CDR2 are LGHNA and YNFKEQ. After removal of 5 bases from V and 5 bases from J, the junction contained 11 bases not matched to a gene.